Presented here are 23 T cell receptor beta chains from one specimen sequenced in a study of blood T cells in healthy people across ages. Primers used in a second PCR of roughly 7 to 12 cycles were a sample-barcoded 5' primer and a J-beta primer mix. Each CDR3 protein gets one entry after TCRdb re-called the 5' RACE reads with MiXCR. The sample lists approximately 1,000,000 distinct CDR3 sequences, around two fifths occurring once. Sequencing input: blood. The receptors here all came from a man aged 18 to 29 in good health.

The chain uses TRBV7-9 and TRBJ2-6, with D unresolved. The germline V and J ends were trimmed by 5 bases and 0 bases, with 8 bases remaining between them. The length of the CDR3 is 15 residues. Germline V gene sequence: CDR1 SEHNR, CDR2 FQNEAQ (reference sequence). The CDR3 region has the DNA TGTGCCAGCAGCACTAAGAGCTCTGGGGCCAACGTCCTGACTTTC. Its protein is CASSTKSSGANVLTF.

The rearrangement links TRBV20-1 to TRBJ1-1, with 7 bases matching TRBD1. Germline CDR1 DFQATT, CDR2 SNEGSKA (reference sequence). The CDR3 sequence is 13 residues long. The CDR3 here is CRPTGQPNTEAFF. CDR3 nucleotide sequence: TGCAGACCTACGGGACAGCCGAACACTGAAGCTTTCTTT.

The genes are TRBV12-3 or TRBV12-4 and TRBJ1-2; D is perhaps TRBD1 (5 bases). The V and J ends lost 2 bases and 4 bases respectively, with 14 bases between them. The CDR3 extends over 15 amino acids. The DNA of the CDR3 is TGTGCCAGCAGTTTATCAGCAGGGAGGGTCTATGGCTACACCTTC. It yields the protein CASSLSAGRVYGYTF.

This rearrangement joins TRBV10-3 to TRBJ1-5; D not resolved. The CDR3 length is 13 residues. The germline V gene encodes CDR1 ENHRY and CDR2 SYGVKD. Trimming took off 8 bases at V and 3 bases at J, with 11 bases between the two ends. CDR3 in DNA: TGTGCCATCGGTCTTAGATCCAATCAGCCCCAGCATTTT. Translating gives CAIGLRSNQPQHF.

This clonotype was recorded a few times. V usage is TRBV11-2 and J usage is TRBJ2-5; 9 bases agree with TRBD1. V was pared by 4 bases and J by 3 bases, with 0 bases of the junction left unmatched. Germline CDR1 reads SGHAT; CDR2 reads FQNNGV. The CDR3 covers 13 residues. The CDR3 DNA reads TGTGCCAGCAGCTGGACAGGGGAAGAGACCCAGTACTTC. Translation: CASSWTGEETQYF.

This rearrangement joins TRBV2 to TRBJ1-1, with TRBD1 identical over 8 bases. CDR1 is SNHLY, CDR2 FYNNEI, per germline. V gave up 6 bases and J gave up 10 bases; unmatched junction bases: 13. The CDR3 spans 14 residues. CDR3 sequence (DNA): TGTGCCAGCAGGAACCCGGGACAGGACTCGGCAGCTTTCTTT. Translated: CASRNPGQDSAAFF. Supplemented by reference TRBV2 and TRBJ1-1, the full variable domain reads EPEVTQTPSHQVTQMGQEVILRCVPISNHLYFYWYRQILGQKVEFLVSFYNNEISEKSEIFDDQFSVERPDGSNFTLKIRSTKLEDSAMYFCASRNPGQDSAAFFGQGTRLTVV.

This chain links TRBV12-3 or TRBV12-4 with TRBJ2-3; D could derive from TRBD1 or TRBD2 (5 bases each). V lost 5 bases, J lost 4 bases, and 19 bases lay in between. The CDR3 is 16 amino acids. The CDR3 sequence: CASSPTLVGTADTQYF. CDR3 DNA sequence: TGTGCCAGCAGTCCCACCCTGGTAGGGACGGCAGATACGCAGTATTTT.

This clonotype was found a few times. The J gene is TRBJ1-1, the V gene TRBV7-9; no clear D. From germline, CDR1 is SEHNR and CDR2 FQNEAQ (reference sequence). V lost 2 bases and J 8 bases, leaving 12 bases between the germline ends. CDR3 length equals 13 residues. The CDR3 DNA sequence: TGTGCCAGCAGCTTACAAAAATCCGGAGAAGCTTTCTTT. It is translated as CASSLQKSGEAFF.

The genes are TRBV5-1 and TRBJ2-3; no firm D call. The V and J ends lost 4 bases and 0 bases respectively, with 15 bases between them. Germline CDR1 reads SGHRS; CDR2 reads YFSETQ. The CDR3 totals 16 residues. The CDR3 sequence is CASSLTPTTSTDTQYF. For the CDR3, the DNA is TGCGCCAGCAGCCTGACGCCAACAACTAGCACAGATACGCAGTATTTT. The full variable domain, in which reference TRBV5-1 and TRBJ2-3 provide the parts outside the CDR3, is KAGVTQTPRYLIKTRGQQVTLSCSPISGHRSVSWYQQTPGQGLQFLFEYFSETQRNKGNFPGRFSGRQFSNSRSEMNVSTLELGDSALYLCASSLTPTTSTDTQYFGPGTRLTVL.

The DNA of the CDR3 is TGCGCCAGCAGCCATTCCGTTGGCGATAACAATGAGCAGTACTTC. It yields the protein CASSHSVGDNNEQYF. The gene calls are TRBV5-1 and TRBJ2-5; no clear D gene. V was clipped by 4 bases and J by 11 bases, with 24 bases between them. CDR3 size: 15 residues. Per germline, CDR1 SGHRS and CDR2 YFSETQ.

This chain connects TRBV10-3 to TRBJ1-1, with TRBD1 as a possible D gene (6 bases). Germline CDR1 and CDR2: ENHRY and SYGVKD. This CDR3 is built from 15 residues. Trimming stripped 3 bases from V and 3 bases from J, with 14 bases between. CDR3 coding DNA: TGTGCCATCAGTGATTGGGGGGCGAAGGACACTGAAGCTTTCTTT. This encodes CAISDWGAKDTEAFF.

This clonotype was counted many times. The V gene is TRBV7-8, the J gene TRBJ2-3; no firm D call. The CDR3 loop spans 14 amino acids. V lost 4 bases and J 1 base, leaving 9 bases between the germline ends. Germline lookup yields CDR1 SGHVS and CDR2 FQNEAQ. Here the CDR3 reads CASSSTEGTDTQYF. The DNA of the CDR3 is TGTGCCAGCAGCTCCACCGAGGGCACAGATACGCAGTATTTT.

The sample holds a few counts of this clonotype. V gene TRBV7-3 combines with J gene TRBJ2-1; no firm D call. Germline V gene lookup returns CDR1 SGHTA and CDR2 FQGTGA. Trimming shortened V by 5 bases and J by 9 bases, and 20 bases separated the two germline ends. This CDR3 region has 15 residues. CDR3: CASSLTLTGSPEQFF. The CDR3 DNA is TGTGCCAGCAGCCTGACCCTTACTGGTTCCCCTGAGCAGTTCTTC.

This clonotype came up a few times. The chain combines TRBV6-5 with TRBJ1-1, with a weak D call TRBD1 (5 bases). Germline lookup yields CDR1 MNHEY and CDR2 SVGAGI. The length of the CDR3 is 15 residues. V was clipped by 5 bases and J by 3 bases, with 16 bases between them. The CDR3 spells CASSAYKGFDTEAFF. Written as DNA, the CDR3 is TGTGCCAGCAGTGCGTACAAGGGGTTCGACACTGAAGCTTTCTTT.

CDR3 loop: CAWSPPASGYTF. CDR3 coding DNA: TGTGCCTGGAGTCCCCCGGCTTCAGGCTACACCTTC. J is TRBJ1-2 and V is TRBV30; no firm D call. This CDR3 spans 12 amino acids. CDR1 and CDR2 from the germline V gene are GTSNPN and SVGIG (reference sequence). Trimming cost V 2 bases and J 8 bases, with 12 bases left between them.

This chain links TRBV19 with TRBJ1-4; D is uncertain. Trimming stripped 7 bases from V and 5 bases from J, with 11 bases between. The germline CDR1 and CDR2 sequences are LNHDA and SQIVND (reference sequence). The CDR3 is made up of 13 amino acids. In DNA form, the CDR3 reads TGTGCCAGTACGAGTAAATCAAATGAAAAACTGTTTTTT. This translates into CASTSKSNEKLFF.

CDR3 loop: CATTSFGGDTQYF. Here the CDR3 DNA reads TGTGCCACCACTAGCTTTGGGGGGGATACGCAGTATTTT. The gene calls are TRBV15 and TRBJ2-3, with D possibly being TRBD2 (6 bases). Looked up from germline, CDR1 is LNHNV and CDR2 is YYDKDF (reference sequence). Deletions cut 7 bases from V and 6 bases from J, with 14 bases between. This CDR3 spans 13 amino acids.

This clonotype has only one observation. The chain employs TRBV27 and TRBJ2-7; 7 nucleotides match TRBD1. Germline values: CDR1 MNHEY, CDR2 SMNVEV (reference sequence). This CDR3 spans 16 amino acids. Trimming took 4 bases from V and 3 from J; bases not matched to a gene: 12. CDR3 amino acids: CASSSPRQGLGYEQYF. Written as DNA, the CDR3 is TGTGCCAGCAGTTCCCCTCGACAGGGCTTGGGCTACGAGCAGTACTTC.

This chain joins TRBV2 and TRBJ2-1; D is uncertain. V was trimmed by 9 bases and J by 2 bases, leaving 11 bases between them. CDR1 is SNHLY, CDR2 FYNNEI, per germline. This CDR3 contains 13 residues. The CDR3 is CASHLATYNEQFF. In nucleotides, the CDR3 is TGTGCCAGTCACCTCGCAACCTACAATGAGCAGTTCTTC.

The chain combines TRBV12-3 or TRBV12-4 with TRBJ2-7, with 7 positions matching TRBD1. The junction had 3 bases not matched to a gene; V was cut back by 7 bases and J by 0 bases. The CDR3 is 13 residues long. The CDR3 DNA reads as TGTGCCAGCAATCCAGGGGGCTCCTACGAGCAGTACTTC. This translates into CASNPGGSYEQYF.

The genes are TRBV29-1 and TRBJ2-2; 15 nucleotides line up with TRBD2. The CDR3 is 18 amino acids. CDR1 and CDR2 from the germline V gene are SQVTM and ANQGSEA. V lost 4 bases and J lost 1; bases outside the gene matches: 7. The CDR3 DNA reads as TGCAGCGTTGGGACTAGCGGGGGGGAAGGGGTGAACACCGGGGAGCTGTTTTTT. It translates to CSVGTSGGEGVNTGELFF.

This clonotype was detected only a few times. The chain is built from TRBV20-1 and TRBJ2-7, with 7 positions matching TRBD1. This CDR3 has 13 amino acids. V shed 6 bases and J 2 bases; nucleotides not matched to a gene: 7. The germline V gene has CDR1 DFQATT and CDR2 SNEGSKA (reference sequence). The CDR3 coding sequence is TGCAGTGCCGTGGGGGACAGCCCCTACGAGCAGTACTTC. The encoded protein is CSAVGDSPYEQYF.

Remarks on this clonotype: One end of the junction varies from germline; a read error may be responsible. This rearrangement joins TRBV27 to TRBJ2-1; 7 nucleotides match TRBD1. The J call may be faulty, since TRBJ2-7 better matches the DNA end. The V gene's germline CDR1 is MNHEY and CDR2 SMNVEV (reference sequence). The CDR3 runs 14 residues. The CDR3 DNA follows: TGTGCCGGCAGTTCGGGACAGTCCTACAATGAGCAGTACTTC. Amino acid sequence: CAGSSGQSYNEQYF.